The sequence of this T cell receptor beta chain was determined in a study of cytomegalovirus exposure and HLA in healthy donors. Germline CDR1 SEHNR, CDR2 FQNEAQ (reference sequence). Losses at the gene ends were 0 bases for V and 10 bases for J; bases not matched to a gene: 3. The CDR3 sequence is 14 residues long. As regards this clone: Its antigen is currently unknown.

Findings and limits, study-wide: As a later analysis showed, several of the most significant clusters appeared to be linked to common viral pathogens. A few V segments could not be told apart, such as TRBV6-2 and TRBV6-3, and were left out.

Primers: 60 Vbeta forward and 13 Jbeta reverse. Clones were read by immunoSEQ multiplex PCR, and TCRdb kept only the in-frame ones, dropping some. The repertoire consists of roughly 56,000 clones, with 75% to 85% occurring once and the leading ten covering roughly 50%. The TCR originated in a middle-aged man in good health and CMV-seropositive. The V call is TRBV7-9, the J call TRBJ1-2; TRBD1 agrees at 12 bases. Sequencing was carried out using PBMCs. This CDR3 reads CASSLAGTGGAYTF. CDR3 nucleotide sequence: TGTGCCAGCAGCTTAGCAGGGACAGGGGGCGCCTACACCTTC.